Listed here are 19 T cell receptor beta chains from one sample, sequenced in a study of T cell repertoires in cytomegalovirus infection. These receptors have no known antigen. From the reads, TCRdb called clonotypes with MiXCR, one entry per CDR3 protein. The data show 900,000 to 950,000 distinct CDR3 sequences, with around 29% seen just once and around 15% held by the top ten. Material: cultured CD8+ T cells from PBMCs, obtained from culture after CMV antigen stimulation. The origin of the receptors is a human donor in good health (CMV status not recorded). Some clones in this sample may be carry-over from other donors' samples.

This clonotype was detected a few times. The chain combines TRBV11-2 with TRBJ2-1, with a weak D call TRBD1 (5 bases). The V gene's germline CDR1 is SGHAT and CDR2 FQNNGV. The CDR3 extends over 11 amino acids. V was trimmed by 10 bases and J by 3 bases, leaving 7 bases between them. The CDR3 region is CATTGYNEQFF. The DNA of the CDR3 is TGTGCCACCACAGGCTACAATGAGCAGTTCTTC.

This clonotype came up many times. The J gene is TRBJ2-1, the V gene TRBV6-1; the D gene is possibly TRBD2 (6 bases). This CDR3 is built from 17 residues. V gave up 1 base and J gave up 2 bases, with 15 bases separating them. Germline V gives CDR1 MNHNS, CDR2 SASEGT. Here the CDR3 reads CASSEERGGKPYNEQFF. CDR3 in DNA: TGTGCCAGCAGTGAAGAACGGGGCGGGAAACCCTACAATGAGCAGTTCTTC.

This rearrangement joins TRBV5-6 to TRBJ2-2; the D gene is possibly TRBD2 (5 bases). V lost 0 bases and J lost 4, with 16 bases in between. Germline lookup yields CDR1 SGHDT and CDR2 YYEEEE. The CDR3 is made up of 17 amino acids. Here the CDR3 reads CASSLGWEPRGTGELFF. In DNA, the CDR3 is TGTGCCAGCAGCTTGGGGTGGGAACCCCGGGGCACCGGGGAGCTGTTTTTT. The complete variable domain, with remaining parts taken from reference TRBV5-6 and TRBJ2-2, reads DAGVTQSPTHLIKTRGQQVTLRCSPKSGHDTVSWYQQALGQGPQFIFQYYEEEERQRGNFPDRFSGHQFPNYSSELNVNALLLGDSALYLCASSLGWEPRGTGELFFGEGSRLTVL.

This clonotype was detected only a few times. The chain carries TRBV12-3 or TRBV12-4 and TRBJ1-1, with D possibly being TRBD1 (6 bases). CDR3 length: 12 amino acids. V gave up 4 bases and J gave up 6 bases, with 9 bases separating them. CDR3 protein: CASSWAGAEAFF. The CDR3 DNA follows: TGTGCCAGCAGTTGGGCAGGGGCTGAAGCTTTCTTT.

The chain joins TRBV27 to TRBJ1-2, with a tentative D call TRBD1 (5 bases). The V gene's germline CDR1 is MNHEY and CDR2 SMNVEV (reference sequence). CDR3 size: 16 residues. V was pared by 7 bases and J by 4 bases, with 22 bases between. The CDR3 loop is CASTSLSQGRAYGYTF. The CDR3 DNA reads TGTGCCAGCACCTCTCTCTCTCAGGGTAGGGCCTATGGCTACACCTTC.

This clonotype was counted a few times. The V gene is TRBV7-6, the J gene TRBJ2-3; 8 bases map to TRBD2. The germline V gene encodes CDR1 SGHVS and CDR2 FNYEAQ. The V and J ends lost 1 base and 4 bases, in that order; junction bases with no gene match: 7. This CDR3 contains 16 residues. CDR3 bases: TGTGCCAGCAGCTTAGGGTGGCGGGAGGTGTCAGATACGCAGTATTTT. Translated, it gives CASSLGWREVSDTQYF.

This rearrangement joins TRBV2 to TRBJ2-7; 12 nucleotides agree with TRBD2. There are 19 residues in the CDR3. CDR1 SNHLY and CDR2 FYNNEI come from the germline V gene. Unmatched junction bases numbered 10, after V lost 1 base and J lost 0 bases. The CDR3 DNA is TGTGCCAGCAGTGAAGAACCGGGACTAGCGGGCCGAATCTCCTACGAGCAGTACGTC. Its protein is CASSEEPGLAGRISYEQYV.

This sequence joins TRBV5-4 and TRBJ2-1; no firm D call. The germline V gene encodes CDR1 SGHNT and CDR2 YYREEE (reference sequence). V shed 0 bases and J shed 8 bases, with 12 bases lying between them. The CDR3 is 14 residues long. CDR3 nucleotide sequence: TGTGCCAGCAGCTTGGAGTCACTTGACGATGAGCAGTTCTTC. This translates into CASSLESLDDEQFF. The variable domain in full, completed from reference TRBV5-4 and TRBJ2-1, reads ETGVTQSPTHLIKTRGQQVTLRCSSQSGHNTVSWYQQALGQGPQFIFQYYREEENGRGNFPPRFSGLQFPNYSSELNVNALELDDSALYLCASSLESLDDEQFFGPGTRLTVL.

The table lists this clonotype with a few counts. The J gene is TRBJ1-1, the V gene TRBV20-1; a possible D gene is TRBD1 (5 bases). CDR3 length: 16 amino acids. Looked up from germline, CDR1 is DFQATT and CDR2 is SNEGSKA (reference sequence). The V and J ends lost 1 base and 0 bases respectively, with 15 bases between them. CDR3 protein: CSARGEGWRMNTEAFF. DNA for the CDR3: TGCAGTGCTAGAGGGGAGGGGTGGAGGATGAACACTGAAGCTTTCTTT.

The chain has TRBV9 and TRBJ2-2, with a weak D call TRBD2 (7 bases). V was trimmed by 5 bases and J by 4 bases, leaving 15 bases between them. CDR3 size: 15 residues. The germline V gene encodes CDR1 SGDLS and CDR2 YYNGEE. The CDR3 protein is CASSRGAPGTGELFF. Here the CDR3 DNA reads TGTGCCAGCAGTCGGGGGGCCCCGGGCACCGGGGAGCTGTTTTTT.

This clonotype came up many times. The chain joins TRBV18 to TRBJ2-7, with 8 bases fitting TRBD1. CDR1 is KGHSH, CDR2 LQKENI, per germline. The CDR3 is 16 amino acids. J was trimmed by 3 bases and V by 3 bases; bases with no gene match: 10. As DNA, the CDR3 is TGTGCCAGCTCACCCAGGGGGCTAGGTCCCTTCTACGAGCAGTACTTC. Translating gives CASSPRGLGPFYEQYF.

As concerns this clonotype: One end of the junction is discordant with germline, which a read error may explain. The chain combines TRBV7-6 with TRBJ2-3; 15 nucleotides align to TRBD2. The CDR3 has 18 amino acids. Germline values: CDR1 SGHVS, CDR2 FNYEAQ. The CDR3 sequence: CTSSSGLAGGPSTDTQYF. The CDR3 DNA is TGTACCAGCAGCTCGGGACTAGCGGGGGGACCTAGCACAGATACGCAGTATTTT.

This clonotype was seen only a few times. This sequence joins TRBV27 and TRBJ1-1; 7 nucleotides line up with TRBD1. The CDR3 covers 14 residues. J lost 0 bases, V lost 6 bases, and 4 bases had no gene match. Germline V gene sequence: CDR1 MNHEY, CDR2 SMNVEV (reference sequence). The CDR3 DNA sequence: TGTGCCAGCAGGGACAGGAGAATGAACACTGAAGCTTTCTTT. As protein: CASRDRRMNTEAFF.

V is TRBV5-1 and J is TRBJ2-2, with D perhaps TRBD2 (5 bases). The ends were cut back, 0 bases at V and 3 bases at J, with 15 bases in the middle. This CDR3 is built from 17 residues. Germline V gene sequence: CDR1 SGHRS, CDR2 YFSETQ. The CDR3 is CASSLAGAAEYTGELFF. In nucleotides, the CDR3 is TGCGCCAGCAGCTTGGCCGGAGCAGCGGAATACACCGGGGAGCTGTTTTTT.

This CDR3 is CSARFRGGEMNTEAFF. The CDR3 nucleotides read TGCAGTGCTAGATTTCGGGGGGGCGAGATGAACACTGAAGCTTTCTTT. The chain combines TRBV20-1 with TRBJ1-1, with D possibly TRBD1 on 6 matching bases. With 2 bases removed from V and 0 bases from J, the gap between germline ends came to 16 bases. The CDR3 runs to 16 residues. The germline gives CDR1 DFQATT, CDR2 SNEGSKA (reference sequence).

The chain joins TRBV5-5 to TRBJ2-7; 11 positions agree with TRBD1. Germline V gene lookup returns CDR1 SGHKS and CDR2 YYEKEE (reference sequence). This CDR3 region has 15 residues. V lost 4 bases and J lost 3; bases outside the gene matches: 6. The CDR3 loop reads CASSGIGTGGYEQYF. CDR3 nucleotides: TGTGCCAGCAGCGGTATTGGGACAGGGGGCTACGAGCAGTACTTC.

The J gene is TRBJ2-7, the V gene TRBV7-7; tentatively, D is TRBD1 or TRBD2 (6 bases each). The CDR3 has 13 residues. Germline V gives CDR1 SSHAT, CDR2 FNYEAQ (reference sequence). In DNA form, the CDR3 reads TGTGCTAGCAGCTTGAGTATAGGGGGGGAGCAGTACGTC. This encodes CASSLSIGGEQYV.

The rearrangement uses TRBV6-2 or TRBV6-3 and TRBJ2-1, with D tentatively TRBD2 (6 bases). Germline V gene sequence: CDR1 MNHEY, CDR2 SVGEGT. CDR3 length: 13 residues. The germline V and J ends were trimmed by 6 bases and 9 bases, with 15 bases remaining between them. This CDR3 reads CASSPSRLVEQFF. DNA of the CDR3: TGTGCCAGCAGCCCCTCCCGACTAGTTGAGCAGTTCTTC.

This chain joins TRBV20-1 and TRBJ1-5, with D possibly being TRBD1 (5 bases). Germline CDR1 DFQATT, CDR2 SNEGSKA (reference sequence). The CDR3 is made up of 16 amino acids. V lost 1 base and J lost 2, with 15 bases in between. CDR3 loop: CSARGRDPIRNQPQHF. The CDR3 bases are TGCAGTGCTAGAGGAAGGGACCCCATACGCAATCAGCCCCAGCATTTT.